These 14 T cell receptor beta chains share one sample of origin, sequenced in a study of T-cell memory formation after mild COVID-19. A single record per CDR3 protein comes from TCRdb applying MiXCR to the 5' RACE reads. This sample has 350,000 or so distinct CDR3 sequences; over 10% occur once, and the top ten carry about 21%. Sample: PBMCs or a T cell subset sorted from them (not recorded which). The receptors here all came from a young man who had mild COVID-19 (a few samples of this study predate the infection). Cell type and time point are not known.

This clonotype showed up just a few times. The chain links TRBV28 to TRBJ1-1; D is unclear. The germline CDR1 and CDR2 sequences are MDHEN and SYDVKM. Trimming left V 6 bases short and J 8 bases short, with 19 bases between. The CDR3 length is 14 residues. In nucleotides, the CDR3 is TGTGCCAGCAGCCTCCGGCAGGCCCGGCTGGAAGCTTTCTTT. Translation gives CASSLRQARLEAFF.

This chain connects TRBV7-2 to TRBJ1-1; D is possibly TRBD1 (6 bases). V was shortened by 5 bases and J by 6 bases, with 13 bases between the two germline ends. The CDR3 spans 13 residues. Germline values: CDR1 SGHTA, CDR2 FQGNSA. CDR3 residues: CASSLGGGAEAFF. CDR3 DNA: TGTGCCAGCAGCCTCGGGGGGGGCGCTGAAGCTTTCTTT.

The CDR3 nucleotides read TGCGCCAGCAGCCAAGGAACCCGGACAGGGGGAGGTCAGCCCCAGCATTTT. Protein: CASSQGTRTGGGQPQHF. This chain connects TRBV4-1 to TRBJ1-5; 10 nucleotides match TRBD1. J lost 6 bases, V lost 1 base, and 9 bases had no gene match. The CDR3 has 17 residues. The V gene's germline CDR1 is MGHRA and CDR2 YSYEKL.

This sequence joins TRBV7-3 and TRBJ2-2, with D hard to call. V lost 5 bases to trimming and J lost 5 bases, with 6 bases between them. The length of the CDR3 is 12 residues. Germline lookup yields CDR1 SGHTA and CDR2 FQGTGA. CDR3 in DNA: TGTGCCAGCAGCACAACGACCGGGGAGCTGTTTTTT. Translating gives CASSTTTGELFF.

This clonotype was detected only a few times. This sequence joins TRBV28 and TRBJ1-2; 8 bases are shared with TRBD1. CDR1 is MDHEN, CDR2 SYDVKM, per germline. CDR3 length: 15 residues. Unmatched junction bases numbered 8, after V lost 2 bases and J lost 6 bases. CDR3 nucleotide sequence: TGTGCCAGCAGTTTAGGACCCCGGACAGGGCATGGCTACACCTTC. Its protein product is CASSLGPRTGHGYTF.

This clonotype appeared a few times. CDR3 amino acids: CASSSARDIFGYTF. CDR3 DNA sequence: TGTGCCAGCAGCTCAGCCAGGGACATTTTTGGCTACACCTTC. This chain links TRBV7-9 with TRBJ1-2; the D gene is possibly TRBD1 (6 bases). Germline lookup yields CDR1 SEHNR and CDR2 FQNEAQ (reference sequence). The CDR3 covers 14 residues. Trimming took 4 bases from V and 7 from J, leaving 16 bases between them.

The chain has TRBV7-9 and TRBJ2-5, with 10 bases fitting TRBD2. CDR1 is SEHNR and CDR2 is FQNEAQ in the germline V gene (reference sequence). After removal of 11 bases from V and 1 base from J, the junction contained 7 bases not matched to a gene. The CDR3 totals 14 residues. The CDR3 DNA reads as TGTGCCGGCGGGTCTAGCGGGGGCCAAGAGACCCAGTACTTC. Translating gives CAGGSSGGQETQYF. Full variable domain (missing parts from reference TRBV7-9 and TRBJ2-5): DTGVSQNPRHKITKRGQNVTFRCDPISEHNRLYWYRQTLGQGPEFLTYFQNEAQLEKSRLLSDRFSAERPKGSFSTLEIQRTEQGDSAMYLCAGGSSGGQETQYFGPGTRLLVL.

The chain employs TRBV20-1 and TRBJ2-3; D remains ambiguous. The CDR3 covers 12 residues. Germline CDR1 is DFQATT and CDR2 is SNEGSKA (reference sequence). The V end was cut by 6 bases, the J end by 0 bases, with 7 bases between. CDR3 coding DNA: TGCAGTGCGAGGAAGAGCACAGATACGCAGTATTTT. As protein: CSARKSTDTQYF.

This clonotype was picked up many times. The chain uses TRBV5-1 and TRBJ2-5; D gene uncertain. Trimming left V 1 base short and J 0 bases short, with 7 bases between. The germline CDR1 and CDR2 sequences are SGHRS and YFSETQ. The CDR3 is 14 residues long. CDR3 sequence (DNA): TGCGCCAGCAGCTTGATGACGGACCAAGAGACCCAGTACTTC. Its protein is CASSLMTDQETQYF. Supplemented by reference TRBV5-1 and TRBJ2-5, the full variable domain reads KAGVTQTPRYLIKTRGQQVTLSCSPISGHRSVSWYQQTPGQGLQFLFEYFSETQRNKGNFPGRFSGRQFSNSRSEMNVSTLELGDSALYLCASSLMTDQETQYFGPGTRLLVL.

This clonotype was seen a few times. The chain is built from TRBV5-1 and TRBJ2-4; the D is unclear. Trimming took 0 bases from V and 0 from J, leaving 10 bases between them. The germline V gene has CDR1 SGHRS and CDR2 YFSETQ. CDR3 length: 16 residues. In DNA form, the CDR3 reads TGCGCCAGCAGCTTGGCCAGCTCCTTAGCCAAAAACATTCAGTACTTC. Translation: CASSLASSLAKNIQYF. Drawing the rest from reference TRBV5-1 and TRBJ2-4, the complete variable domain is KAGVTQTPRYLIKTRGQQVTLSCSPISGHRSVSWYQQTPGQGLQFLFEYFSETQRNKGNFPGRFSGRQFSNSRSEMNVSTLELGDSALYLCASSLASSLAKNIQYFGAGTRLSVL.

This chain joins TRBV29-1 and TRBJ1-1; D unclear. This CDR3 region has 8 residues. From germline, CDR1 is SQVTM and CDR2 ANQGSEA. V was clipped by 6 bases and J by 12 bases, with 8 bases between them. The CDR3 region is CSVLGTFF. CDR3 nucleotide sequence: TGCAGCGTCTTGGGAACTTTCTTT.

This clonotype was seen at least ten times. The chain combines TRBV4-3 with TRBJ2-2, with D unresolved. Germline V gene data show CDR1 as LGHNA and CDR2 as YSLEER. With 6 bases removed from V and 2 bases from J, the gap between germline ends came to 22 bases. The CDR3 is made up of 18 amino acids. In DNA, the CDR3 is TGCGCCAGCAGTCGACCGCCCAGTTCCTACTCCAACACCGGGGAGCTGTTTTTT. Translated: CASSRPPSSYSNTGELFF.

This clonotype came up once. The chain uses TRBV4-1 and TRBJ2-7; 7 positions agree with TRBD1. The V and J ends lost 1 base and 5 bases, in that order; junction bases with no gene match: 8. The CDR3 length is 15 residues. Germline assignment: CDR1 MGHRA and CDR2 YSYEKL. The CDR3 DNA reads as TGCGCCAGCAGCCAAGTCGGTGACAGGGTGAACGAGCAGTACTTC. Translation: CASSQVGDRVNEQYF.

This chain uses TRBV7-9 with TRBJ2-3; 8 bases map to TRBD2. CDR1 and CDR2 from the germline V gene are SEHNR and FQNEAQ (reference sequence). Trimming took 4 bases from V and 4 from J; bases not matched to a gene: 10. The CDR3 runs to 16 residues. The CDR3 loop is CASSSTGGALADTQYF. CDR3 DNA: TGTGCCAGCAGCTCCACCGGGGGGGCCCTTGCAGATACGCAGTATTTT.